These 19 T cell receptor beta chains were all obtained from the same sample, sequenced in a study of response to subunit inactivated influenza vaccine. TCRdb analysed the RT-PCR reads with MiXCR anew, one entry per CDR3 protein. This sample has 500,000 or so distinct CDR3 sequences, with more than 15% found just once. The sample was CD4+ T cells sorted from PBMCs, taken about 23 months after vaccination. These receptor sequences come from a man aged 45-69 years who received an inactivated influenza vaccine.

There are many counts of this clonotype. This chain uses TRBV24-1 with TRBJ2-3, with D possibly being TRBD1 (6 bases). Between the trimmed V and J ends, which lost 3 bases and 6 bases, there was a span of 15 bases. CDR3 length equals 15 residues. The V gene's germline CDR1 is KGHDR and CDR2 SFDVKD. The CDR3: CATSDPGPGADTQYF. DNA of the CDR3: TGTGCCACCAGTGATCCAGGACCAGGGGCGGATACGCAGTATTTT.

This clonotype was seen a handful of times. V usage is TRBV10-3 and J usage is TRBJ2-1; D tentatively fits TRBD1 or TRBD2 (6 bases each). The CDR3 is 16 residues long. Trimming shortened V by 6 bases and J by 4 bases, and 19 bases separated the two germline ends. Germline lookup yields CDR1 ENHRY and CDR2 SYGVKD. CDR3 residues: CAIRVTRGGSYNEQFF. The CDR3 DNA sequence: TGTGCCATCAGGGTGACTAGAGGGGGTTCATACAATGAGCAGTTCTTC.

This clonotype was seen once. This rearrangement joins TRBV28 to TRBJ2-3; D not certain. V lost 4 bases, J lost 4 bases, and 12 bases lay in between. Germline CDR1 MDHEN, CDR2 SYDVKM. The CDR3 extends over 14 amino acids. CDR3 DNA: TGTGCCAGCAGTTCATCAGGTGGTTCAGATACGCAGTATTTT. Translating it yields CASSSSGGSDTQYF.

CDR3 coding DNA: TGCGCCAGCAGCTTGGAATTGACGGGGGGGCTGATTTCCCATGAGCAGTTCTTC. It specifies CASSLELTGGLISHEQFF. The V and J genes are TRBV5-1 and TRBJ2-1, with TRBD2 matching over 8 bases. The V gene's germline CDR1 is SGHRS and CDR2 YFSETQ. The J segment lost 8 bases and the V segment lost 0 bases, leaving 16 bases of the junction unmatched. The CDR3 consists of 18 residues.

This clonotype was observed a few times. The DNA for the CDR3 is TGTGCCAGCAGCCCAGACCCCTATTTGTACGGTGAGCAGTTCTTC. This encodes CASSPDPYLYGEQFF. The genes are TRBV3-1 and TRBJ2-1, with no clear D. Looked up from germline, CDR1 is LGHDT and CDR2 is YNNKEL (reference sequence). The CDR3 spans 15 residues. Trimming stripped 4 bases from V and 9 bases from J, with 19 bases between.

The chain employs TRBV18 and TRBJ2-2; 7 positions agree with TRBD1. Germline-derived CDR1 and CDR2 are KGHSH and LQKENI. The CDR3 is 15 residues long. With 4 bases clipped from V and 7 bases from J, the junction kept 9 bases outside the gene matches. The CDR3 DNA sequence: TGTGCCAGCTCACTACCGGGACAGCCCGACGGGGAGCTGTTTTTT. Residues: CASSLPGQPDGELFF.

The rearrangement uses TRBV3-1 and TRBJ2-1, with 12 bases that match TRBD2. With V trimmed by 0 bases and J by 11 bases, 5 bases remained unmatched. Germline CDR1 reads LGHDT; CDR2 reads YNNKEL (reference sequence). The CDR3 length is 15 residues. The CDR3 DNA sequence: TGTGCCAGCAGCCAAGATCCTAGCGGGGGGGCGAAGCAGTTCTTC. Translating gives CASSQDPSGGAKQFF.

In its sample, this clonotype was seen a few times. The CDR3 here is CASSLAGLAKDQETQYF. The CDR3 region has the DNA TGTGCCAGCAGCTTGGCCGGTCTAGCGAAGGACCAAGAGACCCAGTACTTC. V gene TRBV5-6 combines with J gene TRBJ2-5, with D possibly TRBD2 on 6 matching bases. In germline, CDR1 is SGHDT, CDR2 YYEEEE. The CDR3 length is 17 residues. Trimming removed 0 bases from V and 0 bases from J, with 15 bases in between.

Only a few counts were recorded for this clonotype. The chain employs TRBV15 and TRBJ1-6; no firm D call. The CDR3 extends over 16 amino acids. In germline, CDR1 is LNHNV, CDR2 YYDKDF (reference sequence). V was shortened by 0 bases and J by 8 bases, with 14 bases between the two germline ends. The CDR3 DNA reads TGTGCCACCAGCAGAGATCTGCGTCAGGTAGATTCACCCCTCCACTTT. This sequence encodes CATSRDLRQVDSPLHF. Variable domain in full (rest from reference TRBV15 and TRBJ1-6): DAMVIQNPRYQVTQFGKPVTLSCSQTLNHNVMYWYQQKSSQAPKLLFHYYDKDFNNEADTPDNFQSRRPNTSFCFLDIRSPGLGDTAMYLCATSRDLRQVDSPLHFGNGTRLTVT.

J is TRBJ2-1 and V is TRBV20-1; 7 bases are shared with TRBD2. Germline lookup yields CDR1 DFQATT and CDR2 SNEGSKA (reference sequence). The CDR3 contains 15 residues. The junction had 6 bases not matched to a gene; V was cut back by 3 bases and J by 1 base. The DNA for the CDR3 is TGCAGTGCTAGTGGTGGGGGGGTATCCTACAATGAGCAGTTCTTC. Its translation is CSASGGGVSYNEQFF.

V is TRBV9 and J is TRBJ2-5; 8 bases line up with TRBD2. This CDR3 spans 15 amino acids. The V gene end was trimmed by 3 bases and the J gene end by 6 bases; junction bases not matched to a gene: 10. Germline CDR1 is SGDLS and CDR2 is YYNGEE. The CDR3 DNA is TGTGCCAGCAGCGCCGCGGGGGGCGCGGGAAAGACCCAGTACTTC. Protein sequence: CASSAAGGAGKTQYF.

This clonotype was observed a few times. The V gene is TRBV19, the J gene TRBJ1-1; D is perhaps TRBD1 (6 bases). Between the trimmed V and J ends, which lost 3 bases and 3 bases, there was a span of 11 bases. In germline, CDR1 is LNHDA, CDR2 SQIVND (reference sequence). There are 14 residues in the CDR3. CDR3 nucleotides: TGTGCCAGTAGTATCTTCGGACAGCACACTGAAGCTTTCTTT. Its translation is CASSIFGQHTEAFF.

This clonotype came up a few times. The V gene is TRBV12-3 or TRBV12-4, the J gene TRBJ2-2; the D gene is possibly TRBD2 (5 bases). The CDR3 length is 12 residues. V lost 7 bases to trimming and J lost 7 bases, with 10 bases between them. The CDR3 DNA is TGTGCCAGCACCCAGGAGGTCGGGGAGCTGTTTTTT. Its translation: CASTQEVGELFF.

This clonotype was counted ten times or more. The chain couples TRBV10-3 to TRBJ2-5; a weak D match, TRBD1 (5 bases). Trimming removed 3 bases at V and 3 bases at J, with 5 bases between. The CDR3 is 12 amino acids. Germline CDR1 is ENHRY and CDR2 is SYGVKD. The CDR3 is CAISDREETQYF. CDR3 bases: TGTGCCATCAGTGACAGGGAAGAGACCCAGTACTTC.

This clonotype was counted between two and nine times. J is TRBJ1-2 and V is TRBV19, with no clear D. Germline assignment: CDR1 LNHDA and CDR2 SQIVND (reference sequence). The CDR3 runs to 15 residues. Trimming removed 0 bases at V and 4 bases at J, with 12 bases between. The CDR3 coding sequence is TGTGCCAGTAGTATAGATACCGCAGGAACCTATGGCTACACCTTC. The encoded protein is CASSIDTAGTYGYTF. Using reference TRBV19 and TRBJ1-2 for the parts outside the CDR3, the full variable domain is DGGITQSPKYLFRKEGQNVTLSCEQNLNHDAMYWYRQDPGQGLRLIYYSQIVNDFQKGDIAEGYSVSREKKESFPLTVTSAQKNPTAFYLCASSIDTAGTYGYTFGSGTRLTVV.

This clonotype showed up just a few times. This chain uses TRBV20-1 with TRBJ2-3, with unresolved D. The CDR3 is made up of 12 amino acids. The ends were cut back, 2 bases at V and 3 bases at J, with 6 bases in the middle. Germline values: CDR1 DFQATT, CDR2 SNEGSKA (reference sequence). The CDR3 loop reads CSARLGTDTQYF. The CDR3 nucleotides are TGCAGTGCTAGACTGGGGACAGATACGCAGTATTTT.

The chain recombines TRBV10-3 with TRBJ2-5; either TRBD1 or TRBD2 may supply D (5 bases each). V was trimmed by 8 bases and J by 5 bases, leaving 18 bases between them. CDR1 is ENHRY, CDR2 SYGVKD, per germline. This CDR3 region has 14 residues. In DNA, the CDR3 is TGTGCCATCGGTCGGGGCGGTGATGTGGAGACCCAGTACTTC. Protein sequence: CAIGRGGDVETQYF.

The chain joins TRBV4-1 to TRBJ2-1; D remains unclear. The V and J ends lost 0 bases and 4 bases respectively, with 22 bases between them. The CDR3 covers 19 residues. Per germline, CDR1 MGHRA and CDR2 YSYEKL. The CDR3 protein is CASSQDQILFRTRYNEQFF. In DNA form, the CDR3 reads TGCGCCAGCAGCCAAGATCAAATCCTGTTTAGGACCCGGTACAATGAGCAGTTCTTC.

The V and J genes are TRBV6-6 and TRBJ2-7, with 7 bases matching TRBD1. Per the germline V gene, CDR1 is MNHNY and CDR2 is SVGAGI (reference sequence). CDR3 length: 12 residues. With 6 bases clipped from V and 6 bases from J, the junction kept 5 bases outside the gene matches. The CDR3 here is CASRHTGVEQYF. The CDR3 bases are TGTGCCAGCAGGCATACAGGGGTCGAGCAGTACTTC.